The clone carrying this T cell receptor beta chain was seen a single time. This sample was taken from a study of blood T cell repertoires in COVID-19. Overall study context: COVID-19 samples from acute and convalescent phases originated in the United States, Italy and Spain. PBMCs, B-cell-depleted T cells, or T cells were the source of the cDNA or gDNA that made up the material.

Authors' analysis steps: Quantification of nucleated cells was approximated via reference gene primer amplification. The assay was immunoSEQ multiplex PCR, and TCRdb's table has in-frame clones only and misses some. Clone size and the V and J calls come from that table; the DNA yielded D and trimming. The sample has approximately 200,000 clones, 75% to 85% seen once. The length of the CDR3 is 17 residues. Germline V CDR1 and CDR2: LNHDA, SQIVND (reference sequence). V was pared by 6 bases and J by 4 bases, with 14 bases of the junction left unmatched. This TCR was recovered from a woman in her 40s with COVID-19, enrolled during active disease. Sequenced: peripheral blood. The chain combines TRBV19 with TRBJ1-4; 7 bases map to TRBD1. CDR3 DNA: TGTGCCAGTAGCCATGGATCCCCGGGACAGATTAATGAAAAACTGTTTTTT. Its translation is CASSHGSPGQINEKLFF.